The present T cell receptor beta chain was sequenced within a study of tumor-infiltrating lymphocytes in primary liver carcinoma. General observations from the study: Tumors reached a significantly greater top-250-clone fraction than blood did (p = 0.039).

Production of TCR beta cDNA used roughly 0.55 ug total RNA together with a constant-region primer. A slightly modified ARM-PCR protocol with three nested multiplex PCR rounds produced these TCR beta libraries. TRBV1-TRBV30 forward primers and a C-beta reverse primer were used in the first two PCR rounds, which each ran for about 9 cycles. TCRdb reanalysed the multiplex PCR reads using MiXCR and keeps one entry per CDR3 protein. The table records about 44,000 distinct CDR3 sequences, 75% of them present only once. On this clonotype itself: Antigen specificity is unknown. Its ends do not fully match the called genes, so a read error is possible.

RNA and DNA were co-extracted from roughly 20-30 mg of unsorted bulk tissue. The CDR3 consists of 16 residues. CDR1 and CDR2 (germline): SGHAT, FQNNGV. The receptor's source is a young woman with primary liver carcinoma and hepatitis B virus infection. The chain carries TRBV11-2 and TRBJ2-7; 14 bases match TRBD2. The sequenced material came from tumor-adjacent normal liver tissue. In DNA form, the CDR3 reads TGCGTCAGCAGCTCTCGGACTAGCGGGAGGTACTACGAGCAGTACTTC. It encodes CVSSSRTSGRYYEQYF.